One TCR beta chain is described in this entry. This clone's antigen is unknown. Base-call qualities are not available, and no considerably larger clone is one nucleotide away. Using the deep immunoSEQ assay, TCR CDR3 regions were amplified from genomic DNA by multiplex PCR. Genomic DNA extracted from each cell subset was distributed evenly over all wells of several immunoSEQ 96-well plates, and each plate served as one replicate. Each replicate PCR for sorted subsets received 200 ng genomic DNA, equal to tens of thousands of T cell genomes. Purified libraries were quantified with a Qubit 3.0 fluorometer, sized on a Bioanalyzer 2100, and re-quantified with the KAPA Library Quantification kit. A separate single-read 150-cycle Illumina NextSeq 550 flow cell was used to sequence each immunoSEQ 96-well plate. The study's own analysis went as follows. The immunoSEQ output contained only junctional sequences without quality scores, so filtering could not match that applied to full-length reads. Sequences were annotated with PyIR, a Python wrapper for IgBLAST v1.9, using IMGT germline references to assign V/J genes and CDR3. Any read was removed if the V/J assignment was weak (E-value above 1e-6), the CDR3 was missing, or the read contained stop codons, out-of-frame junctions, or ambiguous translated residues. V3J clonotypes were defined as sequences sharing an identical inferred V gene, J gene, and CDR3 amino acid sequence. The percentage overlap between two repertoires was calculated by dividing the number of shared unique clonotypes by the size of the smaller repertoire. RTK rarefaction, the Chao1 estimator, and Recon v2.1 estimates of unobserved clonotypes were used to assess repertoire richness. OLGA was used to compute generation probabilities for all TCRbeta clonotypes that the gDNA method yielded from a few donors. The table comes from immuneACCESS by way of TCRdb, which keeps in-frame sequences with V and J called. Part of the clones is missing from these tables; in studies checked, under half for an unresolved V gene and the rest for unknown reasons. That table gives V, J and clone size, and the DNA gave D and trimming. The sample yields more than 1,200,000 clones; approximately 98.5% were counted once. The ten largest make up approximately 0.4% of the sample.

These data come from a study of shared clonotypes between healthy human individuals (dated by TCRdb to the early 2020s). Some background on the complete study: Three men and a couple of women, aged 18 to 49 years, made up the cohort. For each donor, three plates each were used for CD4 naive and CD4 memory, two plates were used for CD8 naive, and one plate was used for CD8 memory. To estimate repertoire size and how much clonotypes are shared between individuals, the study performed deep sequencing of blood TCR repertoires from 4 to 6 healthy adults. Different laboratories and diverse techniques were used to prepare libraries and sequence TCR repertoires, to increase sequencing depth and limit assay-specific biases. Per donor, leukapheresis produced somewhere between about 0.85 and 10 billion PBMCs. What the authors observed across the whole study: Only blood was sampled, and tissue TCR repertoires likely differ from those in blood. Even with the large sequencing depth, rarefaction of the sorted-subset datasets indicated that sequencing was incomplete. Higher generation probabilities were observed for clonotypes shared by all four sorted-subset donors than for non-shared clonotypes. Estimated clonotype richness was generally larger for naive than for memory subsets. When a handful of donors were compared, the shared fraction of clonotypes was 5% to 6.5% for naive CD4, 3.5% to 4% for naive CD8, 2% to 2.5% for memory CD4, and 0.35% to 0.4% for memory CD8. The genetic and exposure-history diversity represented was limited by the small number of donors. Pairwise subsampling led to the expectation that sequencing depth would affect the degree of clonotype sharing among donors.

Healthy HIV-negative adults with no recently reported acute infections or vaccinations were included as donors. Every donor was a Caucasian adult living in Nashville, Tennessee, USA. Magnetic negative selection was used to enrich CD4+ T cells, after which naive cells were positively selected on CD45RA and the negative fraction became the memory subset. After blood collection by leukapheresis, PBMCs were isolated using Ficoll-Histopaque density gradient centrifugation and then cryopreserved in the vapor phase of liquid nitrogen. Analytical flow cytometry was used to check the purity and quantity of every magnetically sorted T cell population. Each sorted fraction had its genomic DNA isolated and then quantified by UV absorbance on a Nanodrop 2000c. The germline V gene encodes CDR1 SGHRS and CDR2 YFSETQ. Taken from cysteine to phenylalanine, the CDR3 has 13 residues. The CDR3 DNA has 39 bases and is translated from base 1. V is cut by 1 base and J by 2 bases, and the space between the germline ends is 5 bases.

The receptor was derived from a man aged 25-45 years in good health. Source material: naive CD4+ T cells sorted from blood. The cell subset or site label here, explained by the study, means: CD45RA+ positively selected. This sequence uses TRBV5-1 and TRBJ2-3; no confident D gene assignment can be made. The CDR3 reads as follows: CASSLFTTDTQYF. The DNA is as follows: TGCGCCAGCAGCTTGTTTACCACAGATACGCAGTATTTT.